These 24 T cell receptor beta chains share one sample of origin, sequenced in a study of shared clonotypes between healthy human individuals. Sequencing was performed with immunoSEQ multiplex PCR; in TCRdb, only in-frame clones are kept and a portion is missing. The sample contains fewer than 1.4 million clones, around three quarters of which appear only once. Sequenced input: memory CD4+ T cells from PBMCs. Noted subset: CD45RA-negative fraction. The origin of the receptors is a young man in good health. Some clones in this sample may be carry-over from other donors' samples.

This sequence joins TRBV5-1 and TRBJ1-1; D not resolved. This CDR3 region has 12 residues. Germline V gene data show CDR1 as SGHRS and CDR2 as YFSETQ. V was clipped by 1 base and J by 8 bases, with 9 bases between them. The CDR3 nucleotides read TGCGCCAGCAGCTTGACACAACGAGAAGCTTTCTTT. This gives the protein CASSLTQREAFF.

As concerns this clone: Other DNA sequences within the sample encode an identical CDR3. V is TRBV27 and J is TRBJ1-2; 7 bases align to TRBD1. Germline-derived CDR1 and CDR2 are MNHEY and SMNVEV (reference sequence). V lost 3 bases and J lost 5; bases outside the gene matches: 6. The CDR3 covers 14 residues. CDR3 DNA: TGTGCCAGCAGTTTGACAGGGCAGGGTTATGGCTACACCTTC. It is translated as CASSLTGQGYGYTF.

The chain couples TRBV27 to TRBJ2-3, with a tentative D call TRBD2 (5 bases). V lost 3 bases and J 1 base, leaving 11 bases between the germline ends. Germline V gene data show CDR1 as MNHEY and CDR2 as SMNVEV (reference sequence). The CDR3 is 15 amino acids. The CDR3 DNA is TGTGCCAGCAGTTTCCTCGAAGCGGGCACAGATACGCAGTATTTT. Its protein product is CASSFLEAGTDTQYF.

The gene calls are TRBV21-1 and TRBJ1-1; the table's D gene call, TRBD1, was not cross checked with the DNA. TRBV21-1 is tagged as a pseudogene. The CDR3 runs to 15 residues. CDR3 residues: CASSKTRAGGNEAFF. The CDR3 nucleotides are TGTGCCAGCAGCAAAACCAGGGCAGGGGGCAATGAAGCTTTCTTT.

There are many counts of this clone. The genes are TRBV15 and TRBJ1-2; 7 nucleotides agree with TRBD1. Germline lookup yields CDR1 LNHNV and CDR2 YYDKDF (reference sequence). The V segment lost 3 bases and the J segment 8 bases; nucleotides outside the gene matches: 12. The CDR3 loop spans 15 amino acids. The CDR3 here is CATSSGTEAHEGYTF. As DNA, the CDR3 is TGTGCCACCAGCAGCGGGACAGAGGCACATGAGGGCTACACCTTC.

A remark on this clone: Other DNA sequences of this sample code for an identical CDR3. This chain links TRBV2 with TRBJ1-2, with 8 bases aligning to TRBD1. CDR1 and CDR2 from the germline V gene are SNHLY and FYNNEI. V was clipped by 6 bases and J by 3 bases; unmatched bases: 3. The CDR3 length is 13 residues. CDR3 loop: CASSPGQDYGYTF. In nucleotides, the CDR3 is TGTGCCAGCAGCCCGGGACAGGACTATGGCTACACCTTC. Full variable domain (remainder filled in from reference TRBV2 and TRBJ1-2): EPEVTQTPSHQVTQMGQEVILRCVPISNHLYFYWYRQILGQKVEFLVSFYNNEISEKSEIFDDQFSVERPDGSNFTLKIRSTKLEDSAMYFCASSPGQDYGYTFGSGTRLTVV.

This clone was picked up many times. The gene calls are TRBV14 and TRBJ2-6; D call uncertain. Germline V gives CDR1 SGHDN, CDR2 FVKESK. The CDR3 sequence is 15 residues long. Trimming took 1 base from V and 0 from J, leaving 4 bases between them. In DNA, the CDR3 is TGTGCCAGCAGCCAAGGTAGCTCTGGGGCCAACGTCCTGACTTTC. This encodes CASSQGSSGANVLTF.

The chain couples TRBV18 to TRBJ2-7; 10 bases are a match to TRBD2. CDR1 is KGHSH, CDR2 LQKENI, per germline. The CDR3 has 15 residues. Unmatched junction bases numbered 3, after V lost 1 base and J lost 3 bases. Here the CDR3 DNA reads TGTGCCAGCTCACCACTCGCTAGCGGGAGCTACGAGCAGTACTTC. It translates to CASSPLASGSYEQYF.

This clone has only a few counts. This chain connects TRBV6-6 to TRBJ2-2, with 7 bases that match TRBD2. V shed 6 bases and J 9 bases; nucleotides not matched to a gene: 10. CDR1 and CDR2 from the germline V gene are MNHNY and SVGAGI (reference sequence). This CDR3 region has 14 residues. The CDR3 here is CASRGTTLGRELFF. The CDR3, as DNA: TGTGCCAGCAGAGGGACTACCCTGGGGAGGGAGCTGTTTTTT.

J is TRBJ2-3 and V is TRBV4-1, with D unclear. CDR3 length equals 14 residues. With 0 bases removed from V and 8 bases from J, the gap between germline ends came to 12 bases. CDR1 is MGHRA and CDR2 is YSYEKL in the germline V gene. The CDR3 nucleotides read TGCGCCAGCAGCCAAGATAATTGGGCTAGTACGCAGTATTTT. Translated, it gives CASSQDNWASTQYF.

This clone was seen a single time. CDR3 residues: CASSVGFGGTHNEQFF. In nucleotides, the CDR3 is TGTGCCAGCAGCGTAGGCTTTGGCGGGACCCACAATGAGCAGTTCTTC. This chain connects TRBV9 to TRBJ2-1; D possibly corresponds to TRBD2 (6 bases). Per germline, CDR1 SGDLS and CDR2 YYNGEE. The CDR3 spans 16 residues. The germline V and J ends were trimmed by 0 bases and 5 bases, with 15 bases remaining between them.

This clone occurred many times. The V gene is TRBV5-8, the J gene TRBJ2-5; 8 bases align to TRBD1. The germline V gene encodes CDR1 SGHTS and CDR2 YDEGEE. Germline trimming cut 4 bases from V and 0 bases from J; bases unmatched to any gene: 8. CDR3 length: 16 residues. The CDR3 coding sequence is TGTGCCAGCAGCCCCTGGACAGGGACCTACCAAGAGACCCAGTACTTC. Translation: CASSPWTGTYQETQYF.

In its sample, this clone was seen a few times. Other DNA sequences in the same sample also yield this CDR3. V gene TRBV7-2 combines with J gene TRBJ2-5, with 8 bases lining up with TRBD2. The DNA end favors TRBJ2-7, so the J call may be wrong. Germline values: CDR1 SGHTA, CDR2 FQGNSA. CDR3 length: 16 residues. The CDR3 sequence: CASSLGAGTSSYEQYF. In DNA form, the CDR3 reads TGTGCCAGCAGCTTGGGGGCCGGGACTAGTAGCTACGAGCAGTACTTC.

The genes are TRBV7-3 and TRBJ2-2; no firm D call. This CDR3 has 13 amino acids. The germline CDR1 and CDR2 sequences are SGHTA and FQGTGA. V was cut by 1 base and J by 1 base, with 1 base left in between. CDR3 sequence (DNA): TGTGCCAGCAGCTTAAAGAACACCGGGGAGCTGTTTTTT. Amino acids: CASSLKNTGELFF. Supplemented by reference TRBV7-3 and TRBJ2-2, the full variable domain reads GAGVSQTPSNKVTEKGKYVELRCDPISGHTALYWYRQSLGQGPEFLIYFQGTGAADDSGLPNDRFFAVRPEGSVSTLKIQRTERGDSAVYLCASSLKNTGELFFGEGSRLTVL.

The chain employs TRBV7-3 and TRBJ2-1; D remains ambiguous. The length of the CDR3 is 13 residues. V was trimmed by 4 bases and J by 4 bases, leaving 8 bases between them. CDR1 and CDR2 (germline): SGHTA, FQGTGA. The CDR3: CASSSGEYNEQFF. The CDR3 DNA follows: TGTGCCAGCAGCTCTGGGGAATACAATGAGCAGTTCTTC.

This chain uses TRBV7-9 with TRBJ2-5; TRBD2 matches at 7 bases. Trimming removed 0 bases from V and 5 bases from J; junction bases left unmatched: 3. The CDR3 runs 14 residues. The germline gives CDR1 SEHNR, CDR2 FQNEAQ (reference sequence). CDR3 protein: CASSLAGGPETQYF. For the CDR3, the DNA is TGTGCCAGCAGCTTAGCGGGAGGGCCGGAGACCCAGTACTTC.

The rearrangement links TRBV4-2 to TRBJ2-4; tentative D call: TRBD2 (6 bases). From germline, CDR1 is LGHNA and CDR2 YNFKEQ. Trimming shortened V by 5 bases and J by 6 bases, and 14 bases separated the two germline ends. The CDR3 contains 14 residues. In DNA form, the CDR3 reads TGTGCCAGCAGCGGCACCAGACTAGGAAACATTCAGTACTTC. Translating it yields CASSGTRLGNIQYF.

J is TRBJ1-4 and V is TRBV11-2, with D perhaps matching TRBD1 (5 bases). The germline V gene has CDR1 SGHAT and CDR2 FQNNGV. Trimming cost V 0 bases and J 6 bases, with 11 bases left between them. This CDR3 contains 15 residues. CDR3 in amino acids: CASSLEGQGDEKLFF. The DNA of the CDR3 is TGTGCCAGCAGCTTAGAAGGTCAGGGAGATGAAAAACTGTTTTTT.

CDR3 protein: CASSLDGGLGDTQYF. DNA for the CDR3: TGTGCCAGCAGCTTAGATGGAGGTTTAGGAGATACGCAGTATTTT. The J gene is TRBJ2-3, the V gene TRBV7-6; possibly TRBD2 for D (5 bases). This CDR3 spans 15 amino acids. V was trimmed by 1 base and J by 5 bases, leaving 13 bases between them. Germline lookup yields CDR1 SGHVS and CDR2 FNYEAQ.

The chain links TRBV29-1 to TRBJ1-2; 7 nucleotides agree with TRBD1. Germline values: CDR1 SQVTM, CDR2 ANQGSEA. The CDR3 is made up of 16 amino acids. J was trimmed by 4 bases and V by 1 base; bases with no gene match: 12. CDR3 sequence: CSVEGQGQPKIYGYTF. The CDR3 coding sequence is TGCAGCGTTGAAGGTCAGGGACAGCCTAAAATCTATGGCTACACCTTC.

This chain uses TRBV5-1 with TRBJ2-7; no reliable D call. In germline, CDR1 is SGHRS, CDR2 YFSETQ. The CDR3 is 12 residues long. Trimming shortened V by 1 base and J by 2 bases, and 4 bases separated the two germline ends. CDR3 DNA sequence: TGCGCCAGCAGCTTGCCTACCTACGAGCAGTACTTC. Translation: CASSLPTYEQYF.

The rearrangement uses TRBV5-6 and TRBJ2-2, with a tentative D call TRBD2 (5 bases). With 10 bases removed from V and 4 bases from J, the gap between germline ends came to 17 bases. CDR1 is SGHDT, CDR2 YYEEEE, per germline. CDR3 size: 14 residues. The CDR3 nucleotides are TGTGCCCCCCCCCACGCGGACTCCACCGGGGAGCTGTTTTTT. It specifies CAPPHADSTGELFF.

The chain links TRBV5-4 to TRBJ2-5; TRBD1 might be the D (6 bases). The germline V and J ends were trimmed by 2 bases and 5 bases, with 10 bases remaining between them. Germline V CDR1 and CDR2: SGHNT, YYREEE (reference sequence). The CDR3 contains 13 residues. The CDR3 bases are TGTGCCAGCAGCTTAAGGGGGATCGAGACCCAGTACTTC. Translation: CASSLRGIETQYF.

The chain links TRBV6-1 to TRBJ1-5; no clear D. V lost 8 bases, J lost 2 bases, and 7 bases lay in between. The V gene's germline CDR1 is MNHNS and CDR2 SASEGT. CDR3 length: 12 residues. DNA of the CDR3: TGTGCCAGCCGCAATGGCAATCAGCCCCAGCATTTT. It translates to CASRNGNQPQHF.